One and the same sample provided the 2 T cell receptor beta chains below, sequenced in a study of T cells after yellow fever vaccination. Each CDR3 protein gets one entry after TCRdb re-called the 5' RACE reads with MiXCR. The data show roughly 140,000 distinct CDR3 sequences, roughly 8.2% seen once. The sample was CD4+ T cells sorted from PBMCs, taken 5 days after the yellow fever booster vaccination. The receptors stem from a man aged 25-45 years who received the YFV17D yellow fever vaccine.

J is TRBJ1-2 and V is TRBV24-1, with a possible D match to TRBD1 (5 bases). The germline V gene encodes CDR1 KGHDR and CDR2 SFDVKD. V lost 6 bases to trimming and J lost 8 bases, with 12 bases between them. The CDR3 is 12 amino acids. CDR3 sequence reads: CATSPRGRGYTF. CDR3 nucleotide sequence: TGTGCCACCAGTCCAAGGGGTCGGGGCTACACCTTC.

Points on this clonotype: A much larger clone lies a single base off, so this may be a read error. CDR3 amino acids: CASSHSRWNSGRHTQYF. The DNA of the CDR3 is TGCGCCAGCAGCCATAGCAGGTGGAATAGCGGTCGTCATACGCAGTATTTT. This chain joins TRBV4-3 and TRBJ2-3; D is perhaps TRBD2 (6 bases). V dropped 3 bases and J dropped 7 bases, with 23 bases sitting between them. CDR3 length equals 17 residues. CDR1 and CDR2 from the germline V gene are LGHNA and YSLEER.